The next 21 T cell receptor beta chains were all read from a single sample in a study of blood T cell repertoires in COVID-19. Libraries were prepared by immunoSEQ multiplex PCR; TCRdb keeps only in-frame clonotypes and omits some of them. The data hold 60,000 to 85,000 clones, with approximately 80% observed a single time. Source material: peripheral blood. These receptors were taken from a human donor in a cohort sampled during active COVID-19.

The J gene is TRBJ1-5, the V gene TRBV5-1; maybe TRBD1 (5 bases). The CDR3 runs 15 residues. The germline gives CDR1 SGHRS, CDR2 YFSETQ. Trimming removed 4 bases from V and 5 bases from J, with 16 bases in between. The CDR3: CASSPGTEGYQPQHF. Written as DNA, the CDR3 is TGCGCCAGCAGCCCAGGGACGGAGGGGTATCAGCCCCAGCATTTT.

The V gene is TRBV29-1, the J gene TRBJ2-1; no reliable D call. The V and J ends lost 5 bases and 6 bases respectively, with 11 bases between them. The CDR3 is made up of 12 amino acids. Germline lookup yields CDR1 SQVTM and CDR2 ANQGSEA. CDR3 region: CSVLTPANEQFF. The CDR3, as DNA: TGCAGCGTTCTTACTCCCGCCAATGAGCAGTTCTTC.

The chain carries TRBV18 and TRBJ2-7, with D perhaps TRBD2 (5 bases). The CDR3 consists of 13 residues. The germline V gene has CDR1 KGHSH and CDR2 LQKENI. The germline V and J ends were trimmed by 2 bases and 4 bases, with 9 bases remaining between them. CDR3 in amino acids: CASSPGSGYEQYF. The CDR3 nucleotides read TGTGCCAGCTCACCAGGCTCGGGGTACGAGCAGTACTTC.

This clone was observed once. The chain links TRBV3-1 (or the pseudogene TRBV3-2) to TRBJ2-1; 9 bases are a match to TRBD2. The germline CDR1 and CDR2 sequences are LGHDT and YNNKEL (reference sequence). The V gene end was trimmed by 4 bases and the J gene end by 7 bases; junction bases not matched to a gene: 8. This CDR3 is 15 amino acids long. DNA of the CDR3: TGTGCCAGCAGCCCGAGGACTAGCGTCAAAAATGAGCAGTTCTTC. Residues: CASSPRTSVKNEQFF.

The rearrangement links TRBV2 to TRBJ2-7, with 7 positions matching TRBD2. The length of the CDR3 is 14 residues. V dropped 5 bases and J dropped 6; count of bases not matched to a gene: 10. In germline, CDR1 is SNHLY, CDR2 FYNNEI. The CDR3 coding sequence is TGTGCCAGCAGTAAGACGGGACTATCCCTCGAGCAGTACTTC. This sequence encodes CASSKTGLSLEQYF. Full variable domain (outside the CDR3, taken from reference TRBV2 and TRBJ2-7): EPEVTQTPSHQVTQMGQEVILRCVPISNHLYFYWYRQILGQKVEFLVSFYNNEISEKSEIFDDQFSVERPDGSNFTLKIRSTKLEDSAMYFCASSKTGLSLEQYFGPGTRLTVT.

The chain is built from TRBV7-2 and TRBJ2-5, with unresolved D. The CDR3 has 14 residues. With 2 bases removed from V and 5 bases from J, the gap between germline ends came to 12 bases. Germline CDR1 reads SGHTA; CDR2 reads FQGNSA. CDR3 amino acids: CASSLLLTRETQYF. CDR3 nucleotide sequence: TGTGCCAGCAGCTTATTACTCACTCGGGAGACCCAGTACTTC.

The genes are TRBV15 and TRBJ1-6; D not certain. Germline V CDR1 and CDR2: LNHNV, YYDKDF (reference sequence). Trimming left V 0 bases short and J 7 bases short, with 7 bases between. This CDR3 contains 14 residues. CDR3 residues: CATSRDIRNSPLHF. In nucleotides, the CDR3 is TGTGCCACCAGCAGAGATATCCGGAATTCACCCCTCCACTTT. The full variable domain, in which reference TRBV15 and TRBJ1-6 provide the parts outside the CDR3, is DAMVIQNPRYQVTQFGKPVTLSCSQTLNHNVMYWYQQKSSQAPKLLFHYYDKDFNNEADTPDNFQSRRPNTSFCFLDIRSPGLGDTAMYLCATSRDIRNSPLHFGNGTRLTVT.

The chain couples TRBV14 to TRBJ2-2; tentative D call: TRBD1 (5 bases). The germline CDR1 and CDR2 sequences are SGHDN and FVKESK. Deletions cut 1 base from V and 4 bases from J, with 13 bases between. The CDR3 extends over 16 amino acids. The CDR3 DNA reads TGTGCCAGCAGCCAAGTTCTATTTAGGGGCACCGGGGAGCTGTTTTTT. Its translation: CASSQVLFRGTGELFF.

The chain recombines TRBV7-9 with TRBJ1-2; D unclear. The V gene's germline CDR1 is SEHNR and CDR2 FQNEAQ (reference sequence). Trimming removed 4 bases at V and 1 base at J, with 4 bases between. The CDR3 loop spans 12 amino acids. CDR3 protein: CASSSINYGYTF. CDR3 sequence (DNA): TGTGCCAGCAGCTCCATTAACTATGGCTACACCTTC.

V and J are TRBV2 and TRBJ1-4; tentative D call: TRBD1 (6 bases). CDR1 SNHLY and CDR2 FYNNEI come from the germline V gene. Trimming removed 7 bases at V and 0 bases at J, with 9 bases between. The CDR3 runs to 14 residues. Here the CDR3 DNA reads TGTGCCAGCAACCAGGGGTCAACTAATGAAAAACTGTTTTTT. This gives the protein CASNQGSTNEKLFF. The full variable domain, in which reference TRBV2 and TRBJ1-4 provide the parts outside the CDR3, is EPEVTQTPSHQVTQMGQEVILRCVPISNHLYFYWYRQILGQKVEFLVSFYNNEISEKSEIFDDQFSVERPDGSNFTLKIRSTKLEDSAMYFCASNQGSTNEKLFFGSGTQLSVL.

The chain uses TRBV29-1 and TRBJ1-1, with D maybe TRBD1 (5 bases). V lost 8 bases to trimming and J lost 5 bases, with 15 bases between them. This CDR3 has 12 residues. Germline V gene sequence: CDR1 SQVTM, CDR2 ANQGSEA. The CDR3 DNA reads TGCAGCTCGAGGGGCGCGGGGACTGAAGCTTTCTTT. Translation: CSSRGAGTEAFF.

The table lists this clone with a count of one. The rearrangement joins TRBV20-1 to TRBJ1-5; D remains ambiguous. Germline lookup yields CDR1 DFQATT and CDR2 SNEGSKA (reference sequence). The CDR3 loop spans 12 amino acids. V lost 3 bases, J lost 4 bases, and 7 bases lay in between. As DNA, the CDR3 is TGCAGTGCTAGTGCCCAAAATCAGCCCCAGCATTTT. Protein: CSASAQNQPQHF.

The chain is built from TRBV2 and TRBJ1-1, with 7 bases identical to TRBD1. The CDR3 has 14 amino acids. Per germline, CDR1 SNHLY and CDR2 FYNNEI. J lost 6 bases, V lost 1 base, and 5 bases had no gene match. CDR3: CASSEGWGTAEAFF. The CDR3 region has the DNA TGTGCCAGCAGTGAAGGATGGGGGACAGCTGAAGCTTTCTTT.

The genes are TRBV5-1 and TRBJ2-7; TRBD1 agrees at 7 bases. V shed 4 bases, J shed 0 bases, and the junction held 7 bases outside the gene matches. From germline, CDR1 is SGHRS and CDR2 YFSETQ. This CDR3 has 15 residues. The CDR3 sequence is CASSRTTGFSYEQYF. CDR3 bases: TGCGCCAGCAGCAGGACGACAGGGTTCTCCTACGAGCAGTACTTC.

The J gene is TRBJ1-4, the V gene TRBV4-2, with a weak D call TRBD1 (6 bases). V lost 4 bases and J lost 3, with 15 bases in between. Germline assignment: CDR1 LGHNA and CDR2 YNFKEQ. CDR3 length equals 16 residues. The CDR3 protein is CASSPAKRGSNEKLFF. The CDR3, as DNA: TGTGCCAGCAGCCCCGCAAAGAGGGGGTCTAATGAAAAACTGTTTTTT.

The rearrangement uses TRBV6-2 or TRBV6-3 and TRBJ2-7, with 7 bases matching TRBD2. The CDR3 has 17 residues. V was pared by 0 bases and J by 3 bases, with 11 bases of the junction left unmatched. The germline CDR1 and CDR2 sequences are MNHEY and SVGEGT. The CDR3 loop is CASSYSNRPSGIYEQYF. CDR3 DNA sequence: TGTGCCAGCAGTTACTCGAACCGACCCAGCGGGATCTACGAGCAGTACTTC.

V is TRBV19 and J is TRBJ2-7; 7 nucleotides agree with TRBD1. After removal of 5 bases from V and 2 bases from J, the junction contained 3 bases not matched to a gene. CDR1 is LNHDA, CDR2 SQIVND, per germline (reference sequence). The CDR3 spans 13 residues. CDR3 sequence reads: CASSPQGAYEQYF. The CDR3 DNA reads TGTGCCAGTAGTCCCCAGGGGGCCTACGAGCAGTACTTC.

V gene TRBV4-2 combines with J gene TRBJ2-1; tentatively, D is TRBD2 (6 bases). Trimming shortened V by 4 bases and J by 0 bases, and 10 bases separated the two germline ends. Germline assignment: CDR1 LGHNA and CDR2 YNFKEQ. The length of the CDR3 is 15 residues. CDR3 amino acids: CASSLAESSYNEQFF. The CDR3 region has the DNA TGTGCCAGCAGCCTAGCGGAAAGCTCCTACAATGAGCAGTTCTTC.

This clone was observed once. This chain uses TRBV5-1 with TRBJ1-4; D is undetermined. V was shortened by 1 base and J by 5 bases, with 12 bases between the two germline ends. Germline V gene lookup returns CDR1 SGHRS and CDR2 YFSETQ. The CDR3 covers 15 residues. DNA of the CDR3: TGCGCCAGCAGCTTGCCGGGAGCGGGGAATGAAAAACTGTTTTTT. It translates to CASSLPGAGNEKLFF.

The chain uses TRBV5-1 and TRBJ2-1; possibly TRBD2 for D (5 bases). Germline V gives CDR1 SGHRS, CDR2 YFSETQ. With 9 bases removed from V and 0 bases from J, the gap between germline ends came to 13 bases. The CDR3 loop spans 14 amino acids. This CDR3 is CATKGESSYNEQFF. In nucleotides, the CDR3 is TGCGCCACCAAGGGAGAAAGCTCCTACAATGAGCAGTTCTTC.

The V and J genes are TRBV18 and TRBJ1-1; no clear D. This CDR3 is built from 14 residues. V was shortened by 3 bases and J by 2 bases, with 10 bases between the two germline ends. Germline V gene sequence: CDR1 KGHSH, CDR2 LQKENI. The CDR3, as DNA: TGTGCCAGCTCACCGGGGAGTCCCAACACTGAAGCTTTCTTT. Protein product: CASSPGSPNTEAFF.